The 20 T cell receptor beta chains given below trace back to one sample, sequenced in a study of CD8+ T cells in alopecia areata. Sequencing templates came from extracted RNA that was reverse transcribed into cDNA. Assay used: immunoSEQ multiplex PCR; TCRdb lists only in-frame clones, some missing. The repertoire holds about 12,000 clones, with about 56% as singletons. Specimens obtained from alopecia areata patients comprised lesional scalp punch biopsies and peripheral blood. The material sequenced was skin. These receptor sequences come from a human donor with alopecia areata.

CDR3 amino acids: CASSSGIEQYF. The DNA for the CDR3 is TGTGCCAGCTCTAGCGGGATAGAGCAGTACTTC. This rearrangement joins TRBV5-6 to TRBJ2-5, with 9 bases identical to TRBD2. The CDR3 runs to 11 residues. Germline CDR1 reads SGHDT; CDR2 reads YYEEEE. V lost 7 bases to trimming and J lost 11 bases; unmatched junction nucleotides: 6.

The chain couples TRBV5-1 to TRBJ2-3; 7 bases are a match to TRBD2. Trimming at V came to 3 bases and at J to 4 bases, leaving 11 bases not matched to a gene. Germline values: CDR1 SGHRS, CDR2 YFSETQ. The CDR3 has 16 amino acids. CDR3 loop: CASSSMVAGLSDTQYF. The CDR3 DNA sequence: TGCGCCAGCAGCTCCATGGTAGCGGGTCTCTCAGATACGCAGTATTTT.

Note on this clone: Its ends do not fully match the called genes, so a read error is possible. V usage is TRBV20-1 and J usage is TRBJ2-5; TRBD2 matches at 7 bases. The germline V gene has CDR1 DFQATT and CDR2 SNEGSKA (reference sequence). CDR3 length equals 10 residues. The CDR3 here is CSATPLGGDF. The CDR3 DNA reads TGCAGTGCCACTCCTTTGGGAGGGGACTTC.

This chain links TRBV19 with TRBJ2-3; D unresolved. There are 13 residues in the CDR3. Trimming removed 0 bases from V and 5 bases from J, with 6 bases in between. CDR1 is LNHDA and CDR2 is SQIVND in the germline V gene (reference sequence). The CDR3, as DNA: TGTGCCAGTAGTATAGACGGAAGAGATACGCAGTATTTT. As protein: CASSIDGRDTQYF.

The CDR3 region has the DNA TGTGCCAGCAGCTTAGCCCGTGGACAGGGGGGGACCCAGTACTTC. The encoded protein is CASSLARGQGGTQYF. J is TRBJ2-5 and V is TRBV11-3, with 10 nucleotides matching TRBD1. The CDR3 consists of 15 residues. Germline CDR1 and CDR2: SGHNT and YENEEA. V lost 1 base, J lost 7 bases, and 6 bases stayed unmatched.

The CDR3 loop reads CSAEGWQNSGYTF. CDR3 in DNA: TGCAGCGCAGAGGGCTGGCAGAATAGCGGCTACACCTTC. The V gene is TRBV29-1, the J gene TRBJ1-2, with D uncertain. The CDR3 has 13 residues. V gave up 7 bases and J gave up 8 bases, with 20 bases separating them. The germline CDR1 and CDR2 sequences are SQVTM and ANQGSEA.

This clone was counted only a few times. The CDR3 reads CSASRYEQYF. CDR3 bases: TGCAGTGCTAGTCGCTACGAGCAGTACTTC. This rearrangement joins TRBV20-1 to TRBJ2-7; no clear D. The germline V gene has CDR1 DFQATT and CDR2 SNEGSKA (reference sequence). The CDR3 sequence is 10 residues long. V lost 3 bases and J lost 3, with 3 bases in between.

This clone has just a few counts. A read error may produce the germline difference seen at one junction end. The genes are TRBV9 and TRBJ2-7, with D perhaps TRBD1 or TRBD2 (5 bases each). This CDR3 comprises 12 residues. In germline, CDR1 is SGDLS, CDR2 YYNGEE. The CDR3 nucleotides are TGTGCCAGCAGCGTCAGCGGTGGGACGCAACACTTC. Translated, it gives CASSVSGGTQHF.

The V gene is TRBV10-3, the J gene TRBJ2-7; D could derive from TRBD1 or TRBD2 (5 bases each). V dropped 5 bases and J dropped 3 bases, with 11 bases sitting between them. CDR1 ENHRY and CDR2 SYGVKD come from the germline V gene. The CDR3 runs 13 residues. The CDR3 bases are TGTGCCATCAGTTCCCCGGGGCGCTACGAGCAGTACTTC. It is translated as CAISSPGRYEQYF.

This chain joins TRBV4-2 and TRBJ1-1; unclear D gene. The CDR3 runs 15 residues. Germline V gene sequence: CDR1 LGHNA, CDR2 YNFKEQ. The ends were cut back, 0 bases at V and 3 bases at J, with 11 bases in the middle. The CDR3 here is CASSQDSGGDTEAFF. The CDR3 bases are TGTGCCAGCAGCCAAGATTCAGGCGGAGACACTGAAGCTTTCTTT.

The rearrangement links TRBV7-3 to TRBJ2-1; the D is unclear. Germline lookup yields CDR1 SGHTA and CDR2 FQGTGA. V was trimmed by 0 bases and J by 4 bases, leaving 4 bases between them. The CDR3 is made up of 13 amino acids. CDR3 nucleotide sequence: TGTGCCAGCAGCTTAACGAGGTACAATGAGCAGTTCTTC. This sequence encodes CASSLTRYNEQFF.

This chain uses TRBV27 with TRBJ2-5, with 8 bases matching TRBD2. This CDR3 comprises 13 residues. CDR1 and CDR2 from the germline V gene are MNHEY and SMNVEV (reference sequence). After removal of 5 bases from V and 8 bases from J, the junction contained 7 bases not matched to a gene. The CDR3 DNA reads TGTGCCAGCAGTGCCGGGACTAGTAAAACCCAGTACTTC. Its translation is CASSAGTSKTQYF.

The CDR3 spells CASRDEFRDSGEQYF. The CDR3 nucleotides are TGTGCCAGCAGGGACGAATTCCGGGACAGCGGCGAGCAGTACTTC. The genes are TRBV6-6 and TRBJ2-7, with TRBD1 matching 7 bases. V shed 6 bases and J 6 bases; nucleotides not matched to a gene: 14. The CDR3 loop spans 15 amino acids. Germline values: CDR1 MNHNY, CDR2 SVGAGI (reference sequence).

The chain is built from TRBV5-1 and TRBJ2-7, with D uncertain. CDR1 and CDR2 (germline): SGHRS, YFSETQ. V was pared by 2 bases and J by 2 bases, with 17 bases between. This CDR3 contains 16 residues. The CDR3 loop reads CASSFGSLDWTYEQYF. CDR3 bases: TGCGCCAGCAGCTTCGGTTCATTAGACTGGACCTACGAGCAGTACTTC.

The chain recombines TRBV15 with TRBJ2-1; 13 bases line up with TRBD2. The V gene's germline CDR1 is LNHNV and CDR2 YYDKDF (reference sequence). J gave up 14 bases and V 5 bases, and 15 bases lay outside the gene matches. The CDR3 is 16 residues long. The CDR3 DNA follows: TGTGCCACCAGCTATCGACAATTGGGGACTAGCGGGGATAAGTTCTTC. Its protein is CATSYRQLGTSGDKFF. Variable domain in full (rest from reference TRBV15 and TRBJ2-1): DAMVIQNPRYQVTQFGKPVTLSCSQTLNHNVMYWYQQKSSQAPKLLFHYYDKDFNNEADTPDNFQSRRPNTSFCFLDIRSPGLGDTAMYLCATSYRQLGTSGDKFFGPGTRLTVL.

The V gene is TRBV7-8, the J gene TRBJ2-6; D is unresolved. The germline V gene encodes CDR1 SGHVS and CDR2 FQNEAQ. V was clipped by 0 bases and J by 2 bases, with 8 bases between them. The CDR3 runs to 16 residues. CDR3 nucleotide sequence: TGTGCCAGCAGCTTAGCGCGCGTCCCTGGGGCCAACGTCCTGACTTTC. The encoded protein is CASSLARVPGANVLTF.

CDR3 coding DNA: TGCGCCAGCAGCACCCAAGGTGGGGCCGGGGAGACCCAGTACTTC. This gives the protein CASSTQGGAGETQYF. The chain recombines TRBV4-1 with TRBJ2-5; D is possibly TRBD1 (5 bases). The CDR3 loop spans 15 amino acids. Germline lookup yields CDR1 MGHRA and CDR2 YSYEKL. Trimming cost V 5 bases and J 5 bases, with 18 bases left between them.

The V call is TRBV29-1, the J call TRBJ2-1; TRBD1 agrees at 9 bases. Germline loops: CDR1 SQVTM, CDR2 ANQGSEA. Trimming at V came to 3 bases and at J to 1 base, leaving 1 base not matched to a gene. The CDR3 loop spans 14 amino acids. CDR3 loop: CSVEGQGSYNEQFF. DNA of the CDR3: TGCAGCGTTGAGGGACAGGGATCCTACAATGAGCAGTTCTTC.

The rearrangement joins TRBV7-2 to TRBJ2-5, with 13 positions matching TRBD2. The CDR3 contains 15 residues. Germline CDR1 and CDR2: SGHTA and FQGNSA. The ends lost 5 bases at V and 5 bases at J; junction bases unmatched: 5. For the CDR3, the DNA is TGTGCCAGCAGCCCAACTAGCGGGGGGGTGGAGACCCAGTACTTC. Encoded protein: CASSPTSGGVETQYF.

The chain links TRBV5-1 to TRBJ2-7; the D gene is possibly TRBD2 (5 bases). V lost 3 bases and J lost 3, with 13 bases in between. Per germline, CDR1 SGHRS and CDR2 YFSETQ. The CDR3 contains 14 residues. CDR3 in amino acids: CASSSRTRDYEQYF. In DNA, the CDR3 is TGCGCCAGCAGCTCGAGAACTAGAGACTACGAGCAGTACTTC. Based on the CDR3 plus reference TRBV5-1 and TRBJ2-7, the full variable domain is KAGVTQTPRYLIKTRGQQVTLSCSPISGHRSVSWYQQTPGQGLQFLFEYFSETQRNKGNFPGRFSGRQFSNSRSEMNVSTLELGDSALYLCASSSRTRDYEQYFGPGTRLTVT.